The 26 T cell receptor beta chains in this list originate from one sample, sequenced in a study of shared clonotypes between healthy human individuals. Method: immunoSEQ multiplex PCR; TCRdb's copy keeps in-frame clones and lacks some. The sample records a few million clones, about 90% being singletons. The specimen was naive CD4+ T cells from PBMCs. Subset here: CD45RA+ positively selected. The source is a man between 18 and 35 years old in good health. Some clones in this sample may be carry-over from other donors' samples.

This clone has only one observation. The CDR3 sequence: CATSSSGNYGYTF. The CDR3 DNA is TGTGCCACCAGCAGCTCAGGGAACTATGGCTACACCTTC. The rearrangement links TRBV15 to TRBJ1-2, with TRBD1 as a possible D gene (5 bases). Germline values: CDR1 LNHNV, CDR2 YYDKDF (reference sequence). The CDR3 spans 13 residues. The germline V and J ends were trimmed by 3 bases and 2 bases, with 7 bases remaining between them. Filled out from reference TRBV15 and TRBJ1-2, the complete variable domain reads DAMVIQNPRYQVTQFGKPVTLSCSQTLNHNVMYWYQQKSSQAPKLLFHYYDKDFNNEADTPDNFQSRRPNTSFCFLDIRSPGLGDTAMYLCATSSSGNYGYTFGSGTRLTVV.

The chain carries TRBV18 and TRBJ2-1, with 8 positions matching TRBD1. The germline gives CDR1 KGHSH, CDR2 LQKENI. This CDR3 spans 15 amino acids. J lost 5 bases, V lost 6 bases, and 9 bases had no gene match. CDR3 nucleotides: TGTGCCAGCTCGCCGGACAGGGCCAGCGACAATGAGCAGTTCTTC. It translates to CASSPDRASDNEQFF.

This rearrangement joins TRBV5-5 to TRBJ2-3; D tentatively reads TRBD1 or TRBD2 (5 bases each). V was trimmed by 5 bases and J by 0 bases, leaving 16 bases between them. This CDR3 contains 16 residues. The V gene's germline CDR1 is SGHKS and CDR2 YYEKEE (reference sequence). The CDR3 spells CASRPGTVASTDTQYF. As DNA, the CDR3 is TGTGCCAGCAGACCCGGGACGGTCGCCAGCACAGATACGCAGTATTTT.

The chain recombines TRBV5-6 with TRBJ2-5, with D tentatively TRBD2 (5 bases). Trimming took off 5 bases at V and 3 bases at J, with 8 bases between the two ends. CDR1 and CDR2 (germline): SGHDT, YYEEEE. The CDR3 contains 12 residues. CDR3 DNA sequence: TGTGCCAGCAGGCTGGGAGAAGAGACCCAGTACTTC. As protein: CASRLGEETQYF.

The CDR3 is CASYRGSYTEAFF. In DNA form, the CDR3 reads TGTGCCTCGTACAGGGGAAGTTACACTGAAGCTTTCTTT. This chain links TRBV19 with TRBJ1-1; 7 nucleotides match TRBD1. The V gene's germline CDR1 is LNHDA and CDR2 SQIVND (reference sequence). The V segment lost 11 bases and the J segment 3 bases; nucleotides outside the gene matches: 9. The CDR3 totals 13 residues.

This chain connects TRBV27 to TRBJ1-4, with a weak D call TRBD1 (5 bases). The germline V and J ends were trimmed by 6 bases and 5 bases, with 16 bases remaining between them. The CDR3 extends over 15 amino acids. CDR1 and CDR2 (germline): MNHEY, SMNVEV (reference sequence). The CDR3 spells CASSLSTGANEKLFF. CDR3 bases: TGTGCCAGCAGCCTATCAACAGGCGCAAATGAAAAACTGTTTTTT.

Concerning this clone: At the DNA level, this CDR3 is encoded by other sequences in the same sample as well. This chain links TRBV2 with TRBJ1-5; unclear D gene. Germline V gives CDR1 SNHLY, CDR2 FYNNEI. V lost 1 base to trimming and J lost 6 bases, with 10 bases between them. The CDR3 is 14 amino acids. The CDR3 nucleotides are TGTGCCAGCAGTGAAGAGGGATCTGGTCAGCCCCAGCATTTT. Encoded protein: CASSEEGSGQPQHF.

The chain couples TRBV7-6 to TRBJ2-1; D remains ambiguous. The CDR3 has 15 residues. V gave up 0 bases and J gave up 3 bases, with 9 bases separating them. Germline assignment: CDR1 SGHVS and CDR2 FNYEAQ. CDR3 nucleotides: TGTGCCAGCAGCTTAGCCCCGACTTACTACAATGAGCAGTTCTTC. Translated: CASSLAPTYYNEQFF.

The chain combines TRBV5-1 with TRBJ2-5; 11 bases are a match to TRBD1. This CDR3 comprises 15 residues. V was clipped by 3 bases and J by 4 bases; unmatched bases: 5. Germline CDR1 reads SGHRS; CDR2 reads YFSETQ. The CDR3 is CASSSGQGAGETQYF. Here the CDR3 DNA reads TGCGCCAGCAGCTCCGGACAGGGGGCGGGAGAGACCCAGTACTTC.

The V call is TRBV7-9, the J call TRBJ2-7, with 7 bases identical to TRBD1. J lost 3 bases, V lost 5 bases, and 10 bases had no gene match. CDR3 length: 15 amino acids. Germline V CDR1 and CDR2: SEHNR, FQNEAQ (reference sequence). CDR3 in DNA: TGTGCCAGCAGCCCCAACCGGGACAGTTACTACGAGCAGTACTTC. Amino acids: CASSPNRDSYYEQYF.

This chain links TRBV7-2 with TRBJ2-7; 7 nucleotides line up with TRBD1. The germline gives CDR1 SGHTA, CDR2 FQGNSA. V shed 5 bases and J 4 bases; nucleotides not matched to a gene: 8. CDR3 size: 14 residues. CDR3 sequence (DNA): TGTGCCAGCAGCCTTGACAGGGCTCGGTACGAGCAGTACTTC. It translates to CASSLDRARYEQYF. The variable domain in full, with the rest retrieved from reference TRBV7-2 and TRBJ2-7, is GAGVSQSPSNKVTEKGKDVELRCDPISGHTALYWYRQSLGQGLEFLIYFQGNSAPDKSGLPSDRFSAERTGGSVSTLTIQRTQQEDSAVYLCASSLDRARYEQYFGPGTRLTVT.

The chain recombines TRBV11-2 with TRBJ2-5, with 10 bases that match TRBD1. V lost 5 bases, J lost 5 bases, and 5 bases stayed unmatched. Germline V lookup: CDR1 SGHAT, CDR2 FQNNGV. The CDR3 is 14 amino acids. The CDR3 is CASSPQDRGETQYF. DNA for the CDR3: TGTGCCAGCAGCCCTCAGGACAGGGGGGAGACCCAGTACTTC. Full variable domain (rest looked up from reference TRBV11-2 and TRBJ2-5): EAGVAQSPRYKIIEKRQSVAFWCNPISGHATLYWYQQILGQGPKLLIQFQNNGVVDDSQLPKDRFSAERLKGVDSTLKIQPAKLEDSAVYLCASSPQDRGETQYFGPGTRLLVL.

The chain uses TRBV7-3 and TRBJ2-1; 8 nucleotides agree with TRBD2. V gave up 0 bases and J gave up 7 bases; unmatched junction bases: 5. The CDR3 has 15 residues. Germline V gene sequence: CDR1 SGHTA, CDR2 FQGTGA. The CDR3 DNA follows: TGTGCCAGCAGCTTAACCCGGGAGGGGTTTAATGAGCAGTTCTTC. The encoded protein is CASSLTREGFNEQFF.

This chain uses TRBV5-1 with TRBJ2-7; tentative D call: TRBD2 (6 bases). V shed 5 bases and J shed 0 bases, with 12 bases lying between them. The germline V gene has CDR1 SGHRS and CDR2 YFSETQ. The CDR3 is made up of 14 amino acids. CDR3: CASSSSGGSYEQYF. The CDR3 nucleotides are TGCGCCAGCAGTTCCTCCGGGGGCTCCTACGAGCAGTACTTC.

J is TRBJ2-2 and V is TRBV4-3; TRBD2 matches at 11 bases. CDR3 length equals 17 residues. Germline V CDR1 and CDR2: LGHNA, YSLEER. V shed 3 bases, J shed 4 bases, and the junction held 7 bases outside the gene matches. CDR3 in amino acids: CASSQVLAGGSTGELFF. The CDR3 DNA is TGCGCCAGCAGCCAGGTGCTAGCGGGAGGTTCCACCGGGGAGCTGTTTTTT.

The CDR3, as DNA: TGTGCCAGCTCACTTAAACGGGACAGGGGCATGAACACTGAAGCTTTCTTT. This translates into CASSLKRDRGMNTEAFF. The chain combines TRBV18 with TRBJ1-1, with 10 nucleotides matching TRBD1. The ends lost 4 bases at V and 0 bases at J; junction bases unmatched: 8. Germline CDR1 KGHSH, CDR2 LQKENI. CDR3 length equals 17 residues.

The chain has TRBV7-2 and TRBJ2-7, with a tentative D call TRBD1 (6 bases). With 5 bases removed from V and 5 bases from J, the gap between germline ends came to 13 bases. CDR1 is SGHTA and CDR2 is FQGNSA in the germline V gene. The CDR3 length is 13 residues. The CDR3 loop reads CASSNNWGHEQYF. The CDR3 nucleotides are TGTGCCAGCAGCAACAACTGGGGGCACGAGCAGTACTTC. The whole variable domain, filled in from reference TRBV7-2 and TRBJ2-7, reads GAGVSQSPSNKVTEKGKDVELRCDPISGHTALYWYRQSLGQGLEFLIYFQGNSAPDKSGLPSDRFSAERTGGSVSTLTIQRTQQEDSAVYLCASSNNWGHEQYFGPGTRLTVT.

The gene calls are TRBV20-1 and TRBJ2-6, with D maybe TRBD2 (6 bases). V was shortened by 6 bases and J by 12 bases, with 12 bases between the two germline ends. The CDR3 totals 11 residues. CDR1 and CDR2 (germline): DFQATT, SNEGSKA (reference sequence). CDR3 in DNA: TGCAGTGCCCCATGGAGGGGCGTCCTGACTTTC. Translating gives CSAPWRGVLTF.

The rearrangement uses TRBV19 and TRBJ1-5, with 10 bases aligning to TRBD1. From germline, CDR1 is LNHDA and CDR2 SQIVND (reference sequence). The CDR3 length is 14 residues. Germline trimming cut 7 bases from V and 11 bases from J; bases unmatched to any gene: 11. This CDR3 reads CASNPGQGSRAQHF. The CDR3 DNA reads TGTGCCAGTAATCCGGGACAGGGGTCTAGGGCCCAGCATTTT.

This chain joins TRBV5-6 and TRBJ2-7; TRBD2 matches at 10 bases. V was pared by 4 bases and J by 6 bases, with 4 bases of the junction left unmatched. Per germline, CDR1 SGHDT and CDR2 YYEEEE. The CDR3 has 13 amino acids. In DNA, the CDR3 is TGTGCCAGCAGCCCGGGACTAGCGATCGAGCAGTACTTC. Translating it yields CASSPGLAIEQYF.

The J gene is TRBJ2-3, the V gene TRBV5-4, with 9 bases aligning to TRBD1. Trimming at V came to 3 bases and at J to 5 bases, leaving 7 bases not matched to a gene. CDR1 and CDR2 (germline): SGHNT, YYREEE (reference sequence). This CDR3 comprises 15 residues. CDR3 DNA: TGTGCCAGCAGCTACCGGGACAGGGAGTTAGATACGCAGTATTTT. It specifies CASSYRDRELDTQYF. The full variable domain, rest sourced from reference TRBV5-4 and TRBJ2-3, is ETGVTQSPTHLIKTRGQQVTLRCSSQSGHNTVSWYQQALGQGPQFIFQYYREEENGRGNFPPRFSGLQFPNYSSELNVNALELDDSALYLCASSYRDRELDTQYFGPGTRLTVL.

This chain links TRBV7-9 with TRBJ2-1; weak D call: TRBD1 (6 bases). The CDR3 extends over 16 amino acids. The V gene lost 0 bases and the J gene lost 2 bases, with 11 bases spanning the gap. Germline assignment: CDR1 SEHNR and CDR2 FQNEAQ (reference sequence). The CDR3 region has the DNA TGTGCCAGCAGCTTAGCGGGGACACCGACCTACAATGAGCAGTTCTTC. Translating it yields CASSLAGTPTYNEQFF.

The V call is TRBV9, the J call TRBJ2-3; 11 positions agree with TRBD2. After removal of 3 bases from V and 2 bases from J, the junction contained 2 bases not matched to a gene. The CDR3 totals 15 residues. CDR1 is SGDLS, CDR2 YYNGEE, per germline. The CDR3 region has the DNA TGTGCCAGCAGCGCTAGCGGGAGGCACACAGATACGCAGTATTTT. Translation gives CASSASGRHTDTQYF.

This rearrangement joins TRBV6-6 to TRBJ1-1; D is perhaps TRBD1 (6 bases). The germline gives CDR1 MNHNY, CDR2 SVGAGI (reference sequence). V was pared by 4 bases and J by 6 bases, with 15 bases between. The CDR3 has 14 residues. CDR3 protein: CASSFSTGHSEAFF. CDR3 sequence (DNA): TGTGCCAGCAGTTTCTCCACGGGACATTCTGAAGCTTTCTTT.

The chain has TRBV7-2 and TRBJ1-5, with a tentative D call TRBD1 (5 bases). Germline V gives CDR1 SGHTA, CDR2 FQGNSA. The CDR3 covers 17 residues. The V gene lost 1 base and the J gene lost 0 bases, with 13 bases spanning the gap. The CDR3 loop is CASSLVGTPYSNQPQHF. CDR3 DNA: TGTGCCAGCAGCTTAGTTGGGACTCCCTATAGCAATCAGCCCCAGCATTTT.

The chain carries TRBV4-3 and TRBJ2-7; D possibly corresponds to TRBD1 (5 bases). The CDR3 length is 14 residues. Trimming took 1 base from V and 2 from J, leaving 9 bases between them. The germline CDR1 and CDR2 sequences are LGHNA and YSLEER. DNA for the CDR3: TGCGCCAGCAGCCAAGGACAGTATCCCTACGAGCAGTACTTC. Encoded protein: CASSQGQYPYEQYF.